The text below deals with one TCR beta chain. The CDR3 sequence is 15 residues long. Looked up from germline, CDR1 is SQVTM and CDR2 is ANQGSEA. V was clipped by 4 bases and J by 5 bases; unmatched bases: 11. These data belong to a study of blood T cell repertoires in COVID-19. Study in general: Some COVID-19 samples were acute and others convalescent; all came from the United States, Italy and Spain.

The table came from immunoSEQ multiplex PCR; TCRdb's copy has only in-frame clones and leaves some out. The sample has over 200,000 clones; almost 90% are singletons. The TCR originated in a man aged 18 to 29 with active or convalescent COVID-19. The source material was peripheral blood. V usage is TRBV29-1 and J usage is TRBJ2-1; 7 bases align to TRBD2. This chain's CDR3 is CSVVGWGAGNNEQFF. For the CDR3, the DNA is TGCAGCGTTGTGGGATGGGGAGCGGGAAACAATGAGCAGTTCTTC.